Described below is a single T cell receptor beta chain sequence and its context. The target antigen is unknown. This specimen belongs to a study of CD4 T cells in relation to SARS-CoV-2 and coronaviruses. Germline values: CDR1 SNHLY, CDR2 FYNNEI. This CDR3 has 12 amino acids. Libraries were prepared by immunoSEQ multiplex PCR; TCRdb keeps only in-frame clonotypes and omits some of them. In the table there are about 35,000 clones, 77% of which are singletons. Sequences were obtained from memory CD4+ T cells from PBMCs, cultured in vitro. V and J are TRBV2 and TRBJ2-7, with a possible D match to TRBD1 (6 bases). The sequence derives from an adult with COVID-19. Written as DNA, the CDR3 is TGTGCAACTCAGGGGACCTCCTACGAGCAGTACTTC. Its protein product is CATQGTSYEQYF.